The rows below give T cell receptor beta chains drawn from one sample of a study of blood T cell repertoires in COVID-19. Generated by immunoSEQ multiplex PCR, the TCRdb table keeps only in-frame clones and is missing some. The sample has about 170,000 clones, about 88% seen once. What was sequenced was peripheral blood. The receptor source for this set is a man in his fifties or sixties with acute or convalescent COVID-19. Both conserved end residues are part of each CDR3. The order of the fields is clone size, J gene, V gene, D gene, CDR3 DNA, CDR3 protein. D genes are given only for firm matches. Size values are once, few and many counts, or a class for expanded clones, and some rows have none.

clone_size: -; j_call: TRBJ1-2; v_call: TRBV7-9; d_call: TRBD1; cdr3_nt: TGTGCCAGCAGCTTAGGGGACAGGTGGGGCTACACCTTC; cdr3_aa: CASSLGDRWGYTF
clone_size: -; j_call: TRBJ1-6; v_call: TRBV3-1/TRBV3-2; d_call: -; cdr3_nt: TGTGCCAGCAGCCGAACGGGTGTCAATTCACCCCTCCACTTT; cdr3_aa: CASSRTGVNSPLHF
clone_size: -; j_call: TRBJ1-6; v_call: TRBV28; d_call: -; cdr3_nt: TGTGCCATCAGCGTAGGGAGCTCCTATAATTCACCCCTCCACTTT; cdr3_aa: CAISVGSSYNSPLHF
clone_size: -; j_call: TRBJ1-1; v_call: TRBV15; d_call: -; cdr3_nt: TGTGCCACTCAGCTTTCTACAGGGAACACTGAAGCTTTCTTT; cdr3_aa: CATQLSTGNTEAFF
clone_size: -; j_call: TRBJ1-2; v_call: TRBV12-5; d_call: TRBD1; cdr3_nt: TGTGCTAGTGGTTTGGTAATAGGACAGGGAGGCTATGGCTACACCTTC; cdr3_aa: CASGLVIGQGGYGYTF
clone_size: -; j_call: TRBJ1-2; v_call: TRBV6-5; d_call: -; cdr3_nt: TGTGCCAGTCGGTCCTCAGGAAAACTCTATGGCTACACCTTC; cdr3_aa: CASRSSGKLYGYTF
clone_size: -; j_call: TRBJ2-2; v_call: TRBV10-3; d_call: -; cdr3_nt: TGTGCCGCCCGCCGAGGAACCGGGGAGCTGTTTTTT; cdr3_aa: CAARRGTGELFF
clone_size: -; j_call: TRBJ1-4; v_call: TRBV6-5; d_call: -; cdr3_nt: TGTGCCAGCATAACCGGGACGGGAGATGAAAAACTGTTTTTT; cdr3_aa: CASITGTGDEKLFF
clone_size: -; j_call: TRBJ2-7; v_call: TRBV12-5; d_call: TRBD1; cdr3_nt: TGTGCTAGTGGTTTTATTTCGGGTCAGGGGGCGGCCTACGAGCAGTACTTC; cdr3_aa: CASGFISGQGAAYEQYF
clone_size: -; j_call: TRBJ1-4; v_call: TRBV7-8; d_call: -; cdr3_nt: TGTGCCAGCAGCCCCCTCCGGGGGTCTAATGAAAAACTGTTTTTT; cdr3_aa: CASSPLRGSNEKLFF
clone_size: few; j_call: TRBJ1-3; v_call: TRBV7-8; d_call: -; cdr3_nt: TGTGCCAGCAGCTTAGGGTTGCTGAGCTCTGGAAACACCATATATTTT; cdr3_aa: CASSLGLLSSGNTIYF
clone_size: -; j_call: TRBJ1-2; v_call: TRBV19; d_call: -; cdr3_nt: TGTGCCAGTAGTATTGGAATCCGCGGCTATGGCTACACCTTC; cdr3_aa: CASSIGIRGYGYTF
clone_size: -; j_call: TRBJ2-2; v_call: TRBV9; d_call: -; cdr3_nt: TGTGCCAGCAGCGGTGCATTCGGGACCGGGGAGCTGTTTTTT; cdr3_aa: CASSGAFGTGELFF
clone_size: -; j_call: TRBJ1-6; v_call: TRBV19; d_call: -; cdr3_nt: TGTGCCACGACGGCCGGCGGGGACAATTCACCCCTCCACTTT; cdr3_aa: CATTAGGDNSPLHF
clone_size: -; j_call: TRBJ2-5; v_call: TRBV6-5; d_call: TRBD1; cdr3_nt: TGTGCCAGCAGTCCCGGACAGGGAGAAGAGACCCAGTACTTC; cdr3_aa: CASSPGQGEETQYF
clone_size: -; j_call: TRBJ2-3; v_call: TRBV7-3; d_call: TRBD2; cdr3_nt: TGTGCCAGCAGCCCCACTAGCGGGAGGGGAGATACGCAGTATTTT; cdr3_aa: CASSPTSGRGDTQYF
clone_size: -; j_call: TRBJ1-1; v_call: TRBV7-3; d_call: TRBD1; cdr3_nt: TGTGCCAGCAGCTCCGGACAGGGGGCAGGAAACACTGAAGCTTTCTTT; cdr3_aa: CASSSGQGAGNTEAFF
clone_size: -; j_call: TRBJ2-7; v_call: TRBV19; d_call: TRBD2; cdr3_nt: TGTGCCAGTAGTAACTCAAGACTAGCGGGAAGGGACGAGCAGTACTTC; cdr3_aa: CASSNSRLAGRDEQYF
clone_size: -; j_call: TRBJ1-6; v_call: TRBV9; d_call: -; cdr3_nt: TGTGCCAGCAGCGCCAACTCCTATAATTCACCCCTCCACTTT; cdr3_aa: CASSANSYNSPLHF
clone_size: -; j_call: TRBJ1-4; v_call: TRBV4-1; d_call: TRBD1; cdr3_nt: TGCGCCAGCAGCCTGGGACAGGGGAATGAAAAACTGTTTTTT; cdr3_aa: CASSLGQGNEKLFF
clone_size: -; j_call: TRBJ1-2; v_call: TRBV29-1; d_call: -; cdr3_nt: TGCAGCGTTGAAGATCCCCAGGGGTACTATGGCTACACCTTC; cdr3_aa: CSVEDPQGYYGYTF
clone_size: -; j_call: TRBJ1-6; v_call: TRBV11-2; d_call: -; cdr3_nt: TGTGCCAGCAACGCTTTGTGGGGGGGCTCCTATAATTCACCCCTCCACTTT; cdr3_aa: CASNALWGGSYNSPLHF
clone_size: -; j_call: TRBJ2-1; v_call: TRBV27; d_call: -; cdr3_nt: TGTGCCAGCAGTTTAACGCGTGTCCTGGTTGGTGAGCAGTTCTTC; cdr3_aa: CASSLTRVLVGEQFF
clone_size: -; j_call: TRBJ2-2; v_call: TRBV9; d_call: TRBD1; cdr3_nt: TGTGCCAGCAGCCCCAAGCACAGGGGGAACACCGGGGAGCTGTTTTTT; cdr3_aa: CASSPKHRGNTGELFF
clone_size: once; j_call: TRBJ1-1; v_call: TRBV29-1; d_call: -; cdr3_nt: TGCAGCACCGTGGTATGGGGTGAGGGCACTGAAGCTTTCTTT; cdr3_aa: CSTVVWGEGTEAFF
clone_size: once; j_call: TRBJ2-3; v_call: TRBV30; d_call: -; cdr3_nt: TGTGCCTGGAGTCAGGACAGCCTCACAGATACGCAGTATTTT; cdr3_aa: CAWSQDSLTDTQYF
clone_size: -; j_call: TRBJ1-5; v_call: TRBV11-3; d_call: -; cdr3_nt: TGTGCCAGCAGCTTAGAACTAAATCAGCCCCAGCATTTT; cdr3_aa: CASSLELNQPQHF
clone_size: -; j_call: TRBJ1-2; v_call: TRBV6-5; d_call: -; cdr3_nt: TGTGCCAGCAGTTTGGGCAGGGAAAGCTACACCTTC; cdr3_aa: CASSLGRESYTF
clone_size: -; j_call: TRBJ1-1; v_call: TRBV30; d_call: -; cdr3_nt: TGTGCCTGGAGCCTCGGGGGGAGTATGAACACTGAAGCTTTCTTT; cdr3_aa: CAWSLGGSMNTEAFF
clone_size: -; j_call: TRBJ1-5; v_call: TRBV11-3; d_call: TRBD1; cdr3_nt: TGTGCCAGCAGCTTCGACAGGGAAGAGGGTCAGCCCCAGCATTTT; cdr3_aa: CASSFDREEGQPQHF
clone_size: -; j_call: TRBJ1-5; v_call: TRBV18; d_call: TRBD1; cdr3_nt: TGTGCCAGCTCACAGGGACAGGGTAGCAATCAGCCCCAGCATTTT; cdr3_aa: CASSQGQGSNQPQHF
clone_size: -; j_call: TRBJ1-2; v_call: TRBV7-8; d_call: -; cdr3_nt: TGTGCCAGCAGCGGCGTGGTCGGGGGCTATGGCTACACCTTC; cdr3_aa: CASSGVVGGYGYTF
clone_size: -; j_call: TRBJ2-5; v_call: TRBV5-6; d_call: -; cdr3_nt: TGTGCCAGCAGCTCGGGGGGACACCCCTTCGGGTACTTC; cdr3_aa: CASSSGGHPFGYF
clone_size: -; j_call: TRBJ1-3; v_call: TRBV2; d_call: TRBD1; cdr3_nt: TGTGCCAGCAGAATAGACAGGGCTGGAAACACCATATATTTT; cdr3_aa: CASRIDRAGNTIYF
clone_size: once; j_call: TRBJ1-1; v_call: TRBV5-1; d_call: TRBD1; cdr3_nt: TGCGCCAGCACACGGACAGGAATGAACACTGAAGCTTTCTTT; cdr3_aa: CASTRTGMNTEAFF
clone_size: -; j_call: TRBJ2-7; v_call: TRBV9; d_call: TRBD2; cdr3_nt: TGTGCCAGCAGCCCACAGGGACTAGCGGACGAGCAGTACTTC; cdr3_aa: CASSPQGLADEQYF
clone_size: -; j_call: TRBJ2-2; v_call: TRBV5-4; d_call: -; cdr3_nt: TGTGCCAGCAGCCCCCCCGGGGGCACCGGGGAGCTGTTTTTT; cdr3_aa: CASSPPGGTGELFF
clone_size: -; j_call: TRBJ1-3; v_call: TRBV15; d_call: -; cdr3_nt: TGTGCCACCAGCAGAACAGAACCGACTGGAAACACCATATATTTT; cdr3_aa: CATSRTEPTGNTIYF
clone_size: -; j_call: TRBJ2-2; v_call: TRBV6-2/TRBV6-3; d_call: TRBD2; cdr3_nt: TGTGCCAGCACCCCTTGGGGGGAGGGAACCGGGGAGCTGTTTTTT; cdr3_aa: CASTPWGEGTGELFF
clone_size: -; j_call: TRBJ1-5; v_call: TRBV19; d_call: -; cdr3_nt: TGTGCCAGTAGTATCGAGGATGGCAATCAGCCCCAGCATTTT; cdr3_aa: CASSIEDGNQPQHF
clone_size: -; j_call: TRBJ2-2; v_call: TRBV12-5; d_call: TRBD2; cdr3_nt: TGTGCTAGTGGGCCGGACGGCGGGGGAAGCACCGGGGAGCTGTTTTTT; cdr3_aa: CASGPDGGGSTGELFF
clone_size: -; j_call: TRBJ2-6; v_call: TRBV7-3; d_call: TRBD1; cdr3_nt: TGTGCCAGCAGCTGGGACAGACCTTACTCTGGGGCCAACGTCCTGACTTTC; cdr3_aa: CASSWDRPYSGANVLTF
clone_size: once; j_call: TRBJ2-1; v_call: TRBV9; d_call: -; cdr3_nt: TGTGCCAGCAGCGTAGGAGGGCGGAGCTCCTACAATGAGCAGTTCTTC; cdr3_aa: CASSVGGRSSYNEQFF
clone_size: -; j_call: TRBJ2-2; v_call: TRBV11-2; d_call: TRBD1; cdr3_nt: TGTGCCAGCAGCCCACAGGGGGCGCGTAACACCGGGGAGCTGTTTTTT; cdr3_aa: CASSPQGARNTGELFF
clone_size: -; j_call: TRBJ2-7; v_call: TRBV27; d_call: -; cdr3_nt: TGTGCCAGCAGCCCCCCGGGACTCCCCTTAAGCGAGCAGTACTTC; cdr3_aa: CASSPPGLPLSEQYF
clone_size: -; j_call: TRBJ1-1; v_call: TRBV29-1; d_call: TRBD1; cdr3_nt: TGCAGCGCCTTCAGGGGGATGAACACTGAAGCTTTCTTT; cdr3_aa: CSAFRGMNTEAFF
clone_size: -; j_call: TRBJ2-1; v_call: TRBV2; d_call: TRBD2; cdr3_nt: TGTGCCAGCAGTGTACGACTAGCGGCCTACAATGAGCAGTTCTTC; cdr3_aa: CASSVRLAAYNEQFF
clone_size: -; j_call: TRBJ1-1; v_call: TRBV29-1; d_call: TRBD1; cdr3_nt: TGCAGCGTTGTGGGACAGGGGAGGGGTGAAGCTTTCTTT; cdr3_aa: CSVVGQGRGEAFF
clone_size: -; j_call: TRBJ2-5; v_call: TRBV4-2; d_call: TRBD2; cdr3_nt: TGTGCCAGCAGCCAAGAAGCCAGCGGGAGCTTTGGAGAGACCCAGTACTTC; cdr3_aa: CASSQEASGSFGETQYF
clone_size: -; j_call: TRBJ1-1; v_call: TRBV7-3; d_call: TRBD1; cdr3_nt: TGTGCCAGCAGAATCGGACAGGGGGCATCCGAGGCTTTCTTT; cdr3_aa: CASRIGQGASEAFF
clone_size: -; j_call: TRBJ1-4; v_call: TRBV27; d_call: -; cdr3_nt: TGTGCCAGCAGTTTGTGGAATACAGGGAGTGAAAAACTGTTTTTT; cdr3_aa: CASSLWNTGSEKLFF